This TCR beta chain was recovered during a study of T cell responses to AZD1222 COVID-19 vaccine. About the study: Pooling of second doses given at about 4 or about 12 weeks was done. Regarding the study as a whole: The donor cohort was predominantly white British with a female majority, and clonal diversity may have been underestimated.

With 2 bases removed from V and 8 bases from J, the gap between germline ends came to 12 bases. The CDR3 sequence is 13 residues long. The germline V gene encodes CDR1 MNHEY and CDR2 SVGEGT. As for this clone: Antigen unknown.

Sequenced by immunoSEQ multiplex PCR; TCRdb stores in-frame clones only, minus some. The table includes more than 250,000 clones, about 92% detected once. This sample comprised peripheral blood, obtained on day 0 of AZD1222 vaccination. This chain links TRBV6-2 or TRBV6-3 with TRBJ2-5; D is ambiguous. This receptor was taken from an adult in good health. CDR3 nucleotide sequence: TGTGCCAGCAGTTACCCCTCGGGCAGCACCCAGTACTTC. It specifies CASSYPSGSTQYF.